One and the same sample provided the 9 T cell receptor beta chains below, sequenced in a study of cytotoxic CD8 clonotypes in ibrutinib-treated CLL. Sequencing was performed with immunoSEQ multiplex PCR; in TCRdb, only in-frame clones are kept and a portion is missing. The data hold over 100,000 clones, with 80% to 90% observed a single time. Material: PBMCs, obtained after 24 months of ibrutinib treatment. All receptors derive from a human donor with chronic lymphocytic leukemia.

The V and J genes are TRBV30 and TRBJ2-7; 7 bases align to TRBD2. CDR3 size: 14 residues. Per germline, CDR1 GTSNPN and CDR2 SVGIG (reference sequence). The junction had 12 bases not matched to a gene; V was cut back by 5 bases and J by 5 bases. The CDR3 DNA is TGTGCCTGGGAATGGCAGCGGGGAGTCCACGAGCAGTACTTC. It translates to CAWEWQRGVHEQYF. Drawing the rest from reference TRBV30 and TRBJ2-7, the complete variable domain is SQTIHQWPATLVQPVGSPLSLECTVEGTSNPNLYWYRQAAGRGLQLLFYSVGIGQISSEVPQNLSASRPQDRQFILSSKKLLLSDSGFYLCAWEWQRGVHEQYFGPGTRLTVT.

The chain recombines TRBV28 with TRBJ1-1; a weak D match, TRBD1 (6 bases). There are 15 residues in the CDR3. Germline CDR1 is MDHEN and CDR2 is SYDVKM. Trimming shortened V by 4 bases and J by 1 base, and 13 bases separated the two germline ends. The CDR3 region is CASSSPGAANTEAFF. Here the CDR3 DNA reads TGTGCCAGCAGTTCCCCGGGGGCGGCGAACACTGAAGCTTTCTTT.

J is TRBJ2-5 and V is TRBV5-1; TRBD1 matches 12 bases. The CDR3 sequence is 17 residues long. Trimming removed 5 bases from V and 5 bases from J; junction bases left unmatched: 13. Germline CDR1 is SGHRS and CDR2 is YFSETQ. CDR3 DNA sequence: TGCGCCAGCAGTTGGATGCCGGGACAGGGGGCTGGGGAGACCCAGTACTTC. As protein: CASSWMPGQGAGETQYF.

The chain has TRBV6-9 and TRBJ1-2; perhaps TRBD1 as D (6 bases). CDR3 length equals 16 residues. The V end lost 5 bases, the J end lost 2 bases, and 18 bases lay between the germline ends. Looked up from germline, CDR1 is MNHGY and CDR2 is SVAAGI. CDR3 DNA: TGTGCCAGCAGTCTCCGGGGGGCGCGAGAAAACTATGGCTACACCTTC. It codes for CASSLRGARENYGYTF.

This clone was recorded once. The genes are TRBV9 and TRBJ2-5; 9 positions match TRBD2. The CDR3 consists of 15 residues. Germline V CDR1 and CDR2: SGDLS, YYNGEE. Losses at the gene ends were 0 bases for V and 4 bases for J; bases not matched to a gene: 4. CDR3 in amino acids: CASSVEGLARETQYF. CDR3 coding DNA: TGTGCCAGCAGCGTAGAGGGACTAGCAAGAGAGACCCAGTACTTC.

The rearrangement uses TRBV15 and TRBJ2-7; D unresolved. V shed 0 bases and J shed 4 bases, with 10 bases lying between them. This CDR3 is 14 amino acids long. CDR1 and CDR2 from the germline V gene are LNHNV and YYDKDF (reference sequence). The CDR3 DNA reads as TGTGCCACCAGCAGAGATCAAGGGCTTTACGAGCAGTACTTC. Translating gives CATSRDQGLYEQYF. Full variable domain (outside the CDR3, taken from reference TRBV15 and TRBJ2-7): DAMVIQNPRYQVTQFGKPVTLSCSQTLNHNVMYWYQQKSSQAPKLLFHYYDKDFNNEADTPDNFQSRRPNTSFCFLDIRSPGLGDTAMYLCATSRDQGLYEQYFGPGTRLTVT.

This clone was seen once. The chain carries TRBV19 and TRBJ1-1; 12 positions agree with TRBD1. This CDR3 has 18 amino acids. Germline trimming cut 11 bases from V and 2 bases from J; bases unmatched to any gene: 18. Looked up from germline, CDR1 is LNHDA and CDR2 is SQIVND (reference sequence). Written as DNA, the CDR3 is TGTGCCTCCCGGTCGATTAGCGGGACAGGGGGCTTAAACACTGAAGCTTTCTTT. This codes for CASRSISGTGGLNTEAFF.

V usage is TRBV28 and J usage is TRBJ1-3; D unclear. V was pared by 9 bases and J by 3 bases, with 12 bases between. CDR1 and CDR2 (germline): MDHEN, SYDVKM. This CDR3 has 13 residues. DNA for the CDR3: TGTGCCAGTTTAAGATCCAGTGGAAACACCATATATTTT. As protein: CASLRSSGNTIYF.

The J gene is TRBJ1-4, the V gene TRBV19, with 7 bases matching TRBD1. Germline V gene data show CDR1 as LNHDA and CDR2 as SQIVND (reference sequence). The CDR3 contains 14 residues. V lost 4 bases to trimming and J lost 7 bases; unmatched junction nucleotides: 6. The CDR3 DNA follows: TGTGCCAGTAGTAGGGACAGCACAATTGAAAAACTGTTTTTT. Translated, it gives CASSRDSTIEKLFF.